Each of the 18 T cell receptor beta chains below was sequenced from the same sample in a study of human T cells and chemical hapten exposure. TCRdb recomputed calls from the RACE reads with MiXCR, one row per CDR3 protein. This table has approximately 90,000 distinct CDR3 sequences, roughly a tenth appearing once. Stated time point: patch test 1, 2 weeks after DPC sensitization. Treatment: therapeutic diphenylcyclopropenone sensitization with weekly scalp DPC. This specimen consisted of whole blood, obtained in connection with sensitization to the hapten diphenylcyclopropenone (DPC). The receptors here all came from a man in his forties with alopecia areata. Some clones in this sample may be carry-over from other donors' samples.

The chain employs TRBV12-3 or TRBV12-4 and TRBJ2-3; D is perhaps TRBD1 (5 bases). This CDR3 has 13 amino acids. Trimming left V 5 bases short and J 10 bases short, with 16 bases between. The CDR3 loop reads CASSPDLRQSQYF. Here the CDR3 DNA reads TGTGCCAGCAGTCCAGACCTAAGACAGTCGCAGTATTTT.

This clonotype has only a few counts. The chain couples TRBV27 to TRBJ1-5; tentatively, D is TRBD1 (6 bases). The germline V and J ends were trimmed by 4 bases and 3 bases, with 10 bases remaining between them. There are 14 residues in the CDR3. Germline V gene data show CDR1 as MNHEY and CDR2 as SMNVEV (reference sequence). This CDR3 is CASSSQGPNQPQHF. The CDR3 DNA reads TGTGCCAGCAGTTCACAGGGACCCAATCAGCCCCAGCATTTT.

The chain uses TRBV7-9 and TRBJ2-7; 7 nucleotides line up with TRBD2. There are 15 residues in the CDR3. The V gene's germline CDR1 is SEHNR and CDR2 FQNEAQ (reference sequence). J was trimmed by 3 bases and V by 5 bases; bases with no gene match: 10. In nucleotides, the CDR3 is TGTGCCAGCAGCCCCTCGACAGCGGGGAACTACGAGCAGTACTTC. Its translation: CASSPSTAGNYEQYF.

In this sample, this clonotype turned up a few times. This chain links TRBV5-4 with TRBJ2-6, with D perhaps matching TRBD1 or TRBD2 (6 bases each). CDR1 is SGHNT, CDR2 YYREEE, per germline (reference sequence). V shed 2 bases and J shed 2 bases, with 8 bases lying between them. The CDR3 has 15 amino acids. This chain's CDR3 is CASSFGGPGANVLTF. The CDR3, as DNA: TGTGCCAGCAGCTTTGGGGGGCCTGGGGCCAACGTCCTGACTTTC.

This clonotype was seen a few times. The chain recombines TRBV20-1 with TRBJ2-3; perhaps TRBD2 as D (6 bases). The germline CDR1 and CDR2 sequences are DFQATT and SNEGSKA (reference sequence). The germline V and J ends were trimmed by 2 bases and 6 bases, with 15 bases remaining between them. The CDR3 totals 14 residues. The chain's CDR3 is CSARLRGGVDTQYF. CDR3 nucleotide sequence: TGCAGTGCTAGATTGCGGGGTGGGGTGGATACGCAGTATTTT.

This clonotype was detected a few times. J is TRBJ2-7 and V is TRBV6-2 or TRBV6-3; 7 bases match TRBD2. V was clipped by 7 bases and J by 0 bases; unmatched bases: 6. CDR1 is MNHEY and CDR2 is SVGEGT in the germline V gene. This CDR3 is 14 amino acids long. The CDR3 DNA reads TGTGCCAGCAACGACGGCGGGAGCTCCTACGAGCAGTACGTC. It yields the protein CASNDGGSSYEQYV.

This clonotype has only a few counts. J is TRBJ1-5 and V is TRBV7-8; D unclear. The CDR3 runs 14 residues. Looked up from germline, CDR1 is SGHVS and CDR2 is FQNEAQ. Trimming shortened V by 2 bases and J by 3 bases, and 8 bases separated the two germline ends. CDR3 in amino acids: CASSLNRANQPQHF. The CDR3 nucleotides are TGTGCCAGCAGCTTAAATAGAGCCAATCAGCCCCAGCATTTT.

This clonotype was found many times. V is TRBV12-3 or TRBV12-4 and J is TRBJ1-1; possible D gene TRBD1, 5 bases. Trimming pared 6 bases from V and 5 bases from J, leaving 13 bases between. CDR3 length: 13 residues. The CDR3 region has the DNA TGTGCCAGCAGGGGGGACCTAAGGACTGAAGCTTTCTTT. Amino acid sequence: CASRGDLRTEAFF.

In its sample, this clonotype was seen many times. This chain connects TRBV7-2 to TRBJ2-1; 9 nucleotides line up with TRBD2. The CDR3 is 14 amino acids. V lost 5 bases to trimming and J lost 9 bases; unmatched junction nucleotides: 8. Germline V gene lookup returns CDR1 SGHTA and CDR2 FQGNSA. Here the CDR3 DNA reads TGTGCCAGCAGCACTCGGCGGGAGGGTGGTGAGCAGTTCTTC. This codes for CASSTRREGGEQFF.

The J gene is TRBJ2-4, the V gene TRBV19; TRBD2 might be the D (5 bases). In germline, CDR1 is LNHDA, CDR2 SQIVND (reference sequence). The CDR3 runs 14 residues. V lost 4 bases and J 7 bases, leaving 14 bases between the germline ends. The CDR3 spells CASSTQRAGNIQYF. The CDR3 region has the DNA TGTGCCAGTAGTACCCAGAGGGCCGGGAACATTCAGTACTTC.

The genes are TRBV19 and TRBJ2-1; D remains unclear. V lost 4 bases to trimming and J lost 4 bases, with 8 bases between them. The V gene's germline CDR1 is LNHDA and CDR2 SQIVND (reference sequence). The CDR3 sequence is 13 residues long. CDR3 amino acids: CASSTDGYNEQFF. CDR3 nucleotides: TGTGCCAGTAGTACGGACGGGTACAATGAGCAGTTCTTC.

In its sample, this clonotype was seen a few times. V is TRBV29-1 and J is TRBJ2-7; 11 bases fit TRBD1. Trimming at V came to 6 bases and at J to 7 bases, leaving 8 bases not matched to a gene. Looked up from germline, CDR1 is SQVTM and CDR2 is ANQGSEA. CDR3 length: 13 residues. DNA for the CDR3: TGCAGCGTACCCGGACAGGGGGCGTATGAGCAGTACTTC. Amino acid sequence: CSVPGQGAYEQYF.

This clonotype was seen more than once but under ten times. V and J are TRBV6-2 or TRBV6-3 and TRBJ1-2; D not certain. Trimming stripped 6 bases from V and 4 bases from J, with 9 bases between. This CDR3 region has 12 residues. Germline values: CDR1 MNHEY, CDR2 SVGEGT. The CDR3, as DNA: TGTGCCAGCAGCGTCGACTTCTATGGCTACACCTTC. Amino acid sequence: CASSVDFYGYTF.

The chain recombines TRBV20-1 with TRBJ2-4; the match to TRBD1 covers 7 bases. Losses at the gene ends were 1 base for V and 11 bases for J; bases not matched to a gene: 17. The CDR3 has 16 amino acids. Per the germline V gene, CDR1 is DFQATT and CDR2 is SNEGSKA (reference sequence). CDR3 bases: TGCAGTGCTAGAGGATTAGGGACAGACTGGATTAACTTTCAGTACTTC. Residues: CSARGLGTDWINFQYF.

The DNA of the CDR3 is TGTGCCAGCAGCTTAGGGACAGGCCTGGGACCCGGGGAGCTGTTTTTT. Translating gives CASSLGTGLGPGELFF. The J gene is TRBJ2-2, the V gene TRBV11-3; 7 nucleotides agree with TRBD1. After removal of 1 base from V and 6 bases from J, the junction contained 8 bases not matched to a gene. The CDR3 has 16 residues. The germline gives CDR1 SGHNT, CDR2 YENEEA.

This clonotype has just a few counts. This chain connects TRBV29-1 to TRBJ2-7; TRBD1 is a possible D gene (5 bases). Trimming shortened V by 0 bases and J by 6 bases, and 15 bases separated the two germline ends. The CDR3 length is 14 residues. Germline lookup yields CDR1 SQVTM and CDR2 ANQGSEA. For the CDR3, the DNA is TGCAGCGTTGAAGATCTGAAAGGGGCGAGCGAGCAGTACTTC. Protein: CSVEDLKGASEQYF.

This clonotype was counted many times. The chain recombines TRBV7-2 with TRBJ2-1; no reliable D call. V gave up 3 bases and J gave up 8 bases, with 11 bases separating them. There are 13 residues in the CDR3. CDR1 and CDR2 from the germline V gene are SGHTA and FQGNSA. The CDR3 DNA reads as TGTGCCAGCAGCTTTCCCCTTGGTGATGAGCAGTTCTTC. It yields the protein CASSFPLGDEQFF.

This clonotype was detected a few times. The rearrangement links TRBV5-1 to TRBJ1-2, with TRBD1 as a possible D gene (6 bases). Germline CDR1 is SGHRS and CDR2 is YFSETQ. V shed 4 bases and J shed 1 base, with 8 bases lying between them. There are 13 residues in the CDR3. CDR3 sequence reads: CASSRGGNYGYTF. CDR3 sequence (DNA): TGCGCCAGCAGCAGAGGGGGTAACTATGGCTACACCTTC.